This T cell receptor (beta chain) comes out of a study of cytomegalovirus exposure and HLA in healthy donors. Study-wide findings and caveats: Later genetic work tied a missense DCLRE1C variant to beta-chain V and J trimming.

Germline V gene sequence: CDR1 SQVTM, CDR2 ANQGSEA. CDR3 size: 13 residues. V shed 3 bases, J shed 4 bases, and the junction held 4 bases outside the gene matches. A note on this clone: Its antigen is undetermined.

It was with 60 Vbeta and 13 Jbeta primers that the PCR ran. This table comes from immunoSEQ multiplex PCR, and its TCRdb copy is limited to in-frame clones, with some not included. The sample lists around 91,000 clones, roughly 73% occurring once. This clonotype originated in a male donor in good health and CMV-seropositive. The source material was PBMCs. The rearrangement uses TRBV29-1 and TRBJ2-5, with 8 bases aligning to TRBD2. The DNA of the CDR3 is TGCAGCGTTGAGCGGGGGGACGGAGAGACCCAGTACTTC. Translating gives CSVERGDGETQYF. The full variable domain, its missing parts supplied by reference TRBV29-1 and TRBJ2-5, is SAVISQKPSRDICQRGTSLTIQCQVDSQVTMMFWYRQQPGQSLTLIATANQGSEATYESGFVIDKFPISRPNLTFSTLTVSNMSPEDSSIYLCSVERGDGETQYFGPGTRLLVL.